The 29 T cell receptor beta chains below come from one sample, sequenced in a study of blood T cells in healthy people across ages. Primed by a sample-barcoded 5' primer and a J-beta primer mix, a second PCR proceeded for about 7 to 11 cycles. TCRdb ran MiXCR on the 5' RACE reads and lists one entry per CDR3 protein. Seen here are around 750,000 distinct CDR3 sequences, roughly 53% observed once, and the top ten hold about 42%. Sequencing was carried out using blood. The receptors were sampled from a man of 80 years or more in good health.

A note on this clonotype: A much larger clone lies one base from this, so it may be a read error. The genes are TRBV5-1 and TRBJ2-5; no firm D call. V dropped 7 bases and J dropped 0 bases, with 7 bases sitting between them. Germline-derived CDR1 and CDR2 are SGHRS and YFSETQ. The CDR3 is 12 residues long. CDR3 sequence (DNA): TGCGCCAGCGGCACCAACCAAGAGACCCAGTACTTC. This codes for CASGTNQETQYF.

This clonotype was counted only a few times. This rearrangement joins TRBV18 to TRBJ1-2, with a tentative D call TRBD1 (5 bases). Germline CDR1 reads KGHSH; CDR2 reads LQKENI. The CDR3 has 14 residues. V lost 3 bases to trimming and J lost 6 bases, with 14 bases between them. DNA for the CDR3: TGTGCCAGCTCACCTATCGACAGTGCCAATGGCTACACCTTC. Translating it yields CASSPIDSANGYTF.

CDR3: CASSLGTGESSTTDTQYF. CDR3 bases: TGTGCCAGCAGCTTAGGGACAGGGGAGTCCTCCACCACAGATACGCAGTATTTT. V usage is TRBV28 and J usage is TRBJ2-3, with 10 bases that match TRBD1. After removal of 6 bases from V and 2 bases from J, the junction contained 14 bases not matched to a gene. The length of the CDR3 is 18 residues. Germline loops: CDR1 MDHEN, CDR2 SYDVKM.

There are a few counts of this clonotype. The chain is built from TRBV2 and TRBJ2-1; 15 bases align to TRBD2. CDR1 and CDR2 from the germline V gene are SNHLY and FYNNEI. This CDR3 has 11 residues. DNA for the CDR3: TGTGTTCCGGGACTAGCGGGAGGAAAGTTCTTC. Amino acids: CVPGLAGGKFF.

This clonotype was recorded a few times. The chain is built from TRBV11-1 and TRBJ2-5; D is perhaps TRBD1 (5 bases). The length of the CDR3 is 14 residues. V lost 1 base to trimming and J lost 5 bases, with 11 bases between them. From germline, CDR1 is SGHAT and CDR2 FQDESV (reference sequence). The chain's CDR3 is CASSLVPRVETQYF. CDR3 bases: TGTGCCAGCAGCTTAGTCCCCAGGGTGGAGACCCAGTACTTC.

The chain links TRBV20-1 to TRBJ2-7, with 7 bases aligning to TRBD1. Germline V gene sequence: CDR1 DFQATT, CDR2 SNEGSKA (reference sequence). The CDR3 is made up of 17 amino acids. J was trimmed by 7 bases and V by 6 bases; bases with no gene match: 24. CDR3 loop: CSARQGEGIRGRNEQYF. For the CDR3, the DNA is TGCAGTGCAAGACAGGGCGAGGGCATACGGGGTCGCAATGAGCAGTACTTC.

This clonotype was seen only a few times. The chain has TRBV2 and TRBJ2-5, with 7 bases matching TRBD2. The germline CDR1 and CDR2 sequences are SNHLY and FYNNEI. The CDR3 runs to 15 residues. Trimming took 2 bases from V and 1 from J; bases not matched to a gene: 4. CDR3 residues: CASSESGLPQETQYF. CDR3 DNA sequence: TGTGCCAGCAGTGAATCGGGACTACCCCAAGAGACCCAGTACTTC.

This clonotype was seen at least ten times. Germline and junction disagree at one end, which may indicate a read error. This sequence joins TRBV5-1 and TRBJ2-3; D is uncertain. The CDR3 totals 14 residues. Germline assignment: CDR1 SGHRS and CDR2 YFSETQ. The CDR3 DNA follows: TGTGCCAGCAGCTTAGACGGAAGCACAGATACGCAGTATTTT. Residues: CASSLDGSTDTQYF. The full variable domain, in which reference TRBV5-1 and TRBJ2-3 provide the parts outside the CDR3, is KAGVTQTPRYLIKTRGQQVTLSCSPISGHRSVSWYQQTPGQGLQFLFEYFSETQRNKGNFPGRFSGRQFSNSRSEMNVSTLELGDSALYLCASSLDGSTDTQYFGPGTRLTVL.

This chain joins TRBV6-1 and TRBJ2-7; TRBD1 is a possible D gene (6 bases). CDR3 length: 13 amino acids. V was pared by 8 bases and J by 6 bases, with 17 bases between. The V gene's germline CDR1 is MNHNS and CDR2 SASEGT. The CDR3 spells CASGESAGAEQYF. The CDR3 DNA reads TGTGCCAGCGGGGAGTCGGCAGGGGCCGAGCAGTACTTC.

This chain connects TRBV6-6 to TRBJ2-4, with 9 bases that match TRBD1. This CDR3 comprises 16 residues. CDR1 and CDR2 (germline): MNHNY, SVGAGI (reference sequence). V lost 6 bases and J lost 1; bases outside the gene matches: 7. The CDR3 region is CASRLTGGFAKNIQYF. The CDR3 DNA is TGTGCCAGCAGACTTACAGGGGGCTTCGCCAAAAACATTCAGTACTTC.

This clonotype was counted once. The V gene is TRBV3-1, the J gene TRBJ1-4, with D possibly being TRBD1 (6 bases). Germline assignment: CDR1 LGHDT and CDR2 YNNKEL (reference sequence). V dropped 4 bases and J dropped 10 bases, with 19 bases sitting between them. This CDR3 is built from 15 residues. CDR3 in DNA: TGTGCCAGCAGCCCGATCACCTCAGGGGTTGGAAAACTGTTTTTT. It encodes CASSPITSGVGKLFF. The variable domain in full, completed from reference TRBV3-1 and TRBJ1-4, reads DTAVSQTPKYLVTQMGNDKSIKCEQNLGHDTMYWYKQDSKKFLKIMFSYNNKELIINETVPNRFSPKSPDKAHLNLHINSLELGDSAVYFCASSPITSGVGKLFFGSGTQLSVL.

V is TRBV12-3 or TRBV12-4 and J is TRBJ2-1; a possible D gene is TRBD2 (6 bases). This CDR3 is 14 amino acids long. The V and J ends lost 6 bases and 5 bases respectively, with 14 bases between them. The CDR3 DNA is TGTGCCAGCAGGGGTCCTAGGGAGGACAATGAGCAGTTCTTC. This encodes CASRGPREDNEQFF.

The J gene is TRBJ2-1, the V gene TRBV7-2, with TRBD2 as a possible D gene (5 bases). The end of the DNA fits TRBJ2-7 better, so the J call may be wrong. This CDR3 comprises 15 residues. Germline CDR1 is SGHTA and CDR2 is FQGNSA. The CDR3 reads CASSLRPDSYNEQYF. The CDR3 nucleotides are TGTGCCAGCAGCTTACGCCCGGACTCCTACAATGAGCAGTACTTC.

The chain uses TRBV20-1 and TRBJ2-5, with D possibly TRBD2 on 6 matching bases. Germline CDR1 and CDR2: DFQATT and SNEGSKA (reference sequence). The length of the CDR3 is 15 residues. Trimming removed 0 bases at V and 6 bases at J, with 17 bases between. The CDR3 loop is CSARDLDGSRKTQYF. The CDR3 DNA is TGCAGTGCTAGAGATCTTGACGGGAGTAGGAAGACCCAGTACTTC.

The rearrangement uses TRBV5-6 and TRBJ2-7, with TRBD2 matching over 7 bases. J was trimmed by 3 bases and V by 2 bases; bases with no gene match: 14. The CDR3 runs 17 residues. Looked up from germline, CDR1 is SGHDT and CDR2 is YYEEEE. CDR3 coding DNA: TGTGCCAGCAGCTTCTACGGGCGACTAGCATCCAACTACGAGCAGTACTTC. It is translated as CASSFYGRLASNYEQYF. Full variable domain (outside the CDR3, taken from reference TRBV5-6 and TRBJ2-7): DAGVTQSPTHLIKTRGQQVTLRCSPKSGHDTVSWYQQALGQGPQFIFQYYEEEERQRGNFPDRFSGHQFPNYSSELNVNALLLGDSALYLCASSFYGRLASNYEQYFGPGTRLTVT.

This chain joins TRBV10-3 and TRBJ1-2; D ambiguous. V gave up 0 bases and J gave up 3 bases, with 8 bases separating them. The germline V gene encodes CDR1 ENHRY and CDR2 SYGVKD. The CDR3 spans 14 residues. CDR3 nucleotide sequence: TGTGCCATCAGTGAGTCGATGGGTTACTATGGCTACACCTTC. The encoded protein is CAISESMGYYGYTF.

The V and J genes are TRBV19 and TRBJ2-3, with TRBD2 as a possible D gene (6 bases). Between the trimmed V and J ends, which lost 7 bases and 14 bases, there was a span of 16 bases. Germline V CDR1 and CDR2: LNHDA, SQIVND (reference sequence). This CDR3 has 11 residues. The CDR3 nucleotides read TGTGCCAGTACCTACGGGGGATACGCGTATTTT. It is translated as CASTYGGYAYF.

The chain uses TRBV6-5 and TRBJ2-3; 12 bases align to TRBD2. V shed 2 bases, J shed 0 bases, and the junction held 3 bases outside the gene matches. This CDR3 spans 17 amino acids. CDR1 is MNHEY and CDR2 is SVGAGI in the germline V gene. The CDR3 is CASSYLGTSGSTDTQYF. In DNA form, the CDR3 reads TGTGCCAGCAGTTACCTTGGGACTAGCGGGAGCACAGATACGCAGTATTTT.

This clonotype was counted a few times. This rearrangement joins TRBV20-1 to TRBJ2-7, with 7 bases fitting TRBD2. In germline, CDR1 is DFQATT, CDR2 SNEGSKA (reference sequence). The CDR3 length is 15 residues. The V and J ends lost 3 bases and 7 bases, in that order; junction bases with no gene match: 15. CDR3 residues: CSARTLSAGAGEQYF. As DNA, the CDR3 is TGCAGTGCTAGGACCCTTTCCGCGGGAGCTGGGGAGCAGTACTTC.

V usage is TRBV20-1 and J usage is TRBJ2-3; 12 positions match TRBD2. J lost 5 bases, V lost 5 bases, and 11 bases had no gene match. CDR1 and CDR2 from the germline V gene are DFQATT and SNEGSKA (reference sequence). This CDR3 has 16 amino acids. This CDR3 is CSAVRLAGEFRDTQYF. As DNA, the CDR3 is TGCAGTGCTGTTCGACTAGCGGGAGAGTTCAGAGATACGCAGTATTTT.

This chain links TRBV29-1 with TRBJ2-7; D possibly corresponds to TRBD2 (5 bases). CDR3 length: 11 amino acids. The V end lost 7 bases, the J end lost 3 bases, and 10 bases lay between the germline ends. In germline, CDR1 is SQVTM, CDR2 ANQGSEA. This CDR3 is CSGGWDYEQYF. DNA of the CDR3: TGCAGCGGAGGGTGGGACTACGAGCAGTACTTC.

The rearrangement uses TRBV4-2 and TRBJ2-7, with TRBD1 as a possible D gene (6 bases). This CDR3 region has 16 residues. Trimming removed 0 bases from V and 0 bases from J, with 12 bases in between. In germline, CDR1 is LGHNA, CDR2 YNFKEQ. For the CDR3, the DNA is TGTGCCAGCAGCCAAGATCACGACAGGACCTCCTACGAGCAGTACTTC. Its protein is CASSQDHDRTSYEQYF.

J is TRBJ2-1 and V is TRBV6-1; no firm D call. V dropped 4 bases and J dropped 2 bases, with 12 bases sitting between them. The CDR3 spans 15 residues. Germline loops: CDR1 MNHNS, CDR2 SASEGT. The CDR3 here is CASSVEGNPYNEQFF. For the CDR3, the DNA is TGTGCCAGCAGTGTGGAAGGGAACCCCTACAATGAGCAGTTCTTC.

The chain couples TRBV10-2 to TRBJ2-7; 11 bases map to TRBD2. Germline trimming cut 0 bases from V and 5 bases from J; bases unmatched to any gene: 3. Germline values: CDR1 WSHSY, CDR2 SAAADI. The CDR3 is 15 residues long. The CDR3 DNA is TGCGCCAGCAGTGAGTCTAGCGGGAGGGCCCACGAGCAGTACTTC. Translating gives CASSESSGRAHEQYF.

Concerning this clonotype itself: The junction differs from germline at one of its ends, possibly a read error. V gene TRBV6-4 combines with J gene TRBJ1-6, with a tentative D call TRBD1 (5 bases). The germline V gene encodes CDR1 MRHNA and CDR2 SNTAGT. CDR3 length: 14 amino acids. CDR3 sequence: CASSELGRNLPLHF. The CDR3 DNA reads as TGTGCCAGCAGTGAGTTGGGACGGAATTTACCCCTCCACTTT.

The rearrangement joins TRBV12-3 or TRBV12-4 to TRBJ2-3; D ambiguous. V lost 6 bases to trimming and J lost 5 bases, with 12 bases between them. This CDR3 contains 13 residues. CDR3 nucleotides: TGTGCCAGCAGCTCGCAGGTGGGAGATACGCAGTATTTT. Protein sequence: CASSSQVGDTQYF.

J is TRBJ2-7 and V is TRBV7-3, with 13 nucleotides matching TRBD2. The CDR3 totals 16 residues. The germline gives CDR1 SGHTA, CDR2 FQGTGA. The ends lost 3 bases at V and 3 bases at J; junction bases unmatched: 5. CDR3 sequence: CASSFRTSGSFYEQYF. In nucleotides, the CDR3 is TGTGCCAGCAGCTTCCGGACTAGCGGGAGTTTCTACGAGCAGTACTTC.

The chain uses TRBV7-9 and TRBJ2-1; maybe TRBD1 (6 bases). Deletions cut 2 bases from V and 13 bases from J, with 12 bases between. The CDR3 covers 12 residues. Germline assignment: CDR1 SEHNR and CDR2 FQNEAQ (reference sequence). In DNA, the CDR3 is TGTGCCAGCAGCTTAATCTGGACAGACCAGTTCTTC. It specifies CASSLIWTDQFF.

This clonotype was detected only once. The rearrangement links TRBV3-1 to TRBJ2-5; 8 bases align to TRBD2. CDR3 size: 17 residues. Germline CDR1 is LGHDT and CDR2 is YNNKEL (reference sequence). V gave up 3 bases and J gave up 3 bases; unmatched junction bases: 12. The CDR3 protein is CASSQLPGLGPEETQYF. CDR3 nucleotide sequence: TGTGCCAGCAGCCAGCTCCCGGGACTAGGACCAGAAGAGACCCAGTACTTC.